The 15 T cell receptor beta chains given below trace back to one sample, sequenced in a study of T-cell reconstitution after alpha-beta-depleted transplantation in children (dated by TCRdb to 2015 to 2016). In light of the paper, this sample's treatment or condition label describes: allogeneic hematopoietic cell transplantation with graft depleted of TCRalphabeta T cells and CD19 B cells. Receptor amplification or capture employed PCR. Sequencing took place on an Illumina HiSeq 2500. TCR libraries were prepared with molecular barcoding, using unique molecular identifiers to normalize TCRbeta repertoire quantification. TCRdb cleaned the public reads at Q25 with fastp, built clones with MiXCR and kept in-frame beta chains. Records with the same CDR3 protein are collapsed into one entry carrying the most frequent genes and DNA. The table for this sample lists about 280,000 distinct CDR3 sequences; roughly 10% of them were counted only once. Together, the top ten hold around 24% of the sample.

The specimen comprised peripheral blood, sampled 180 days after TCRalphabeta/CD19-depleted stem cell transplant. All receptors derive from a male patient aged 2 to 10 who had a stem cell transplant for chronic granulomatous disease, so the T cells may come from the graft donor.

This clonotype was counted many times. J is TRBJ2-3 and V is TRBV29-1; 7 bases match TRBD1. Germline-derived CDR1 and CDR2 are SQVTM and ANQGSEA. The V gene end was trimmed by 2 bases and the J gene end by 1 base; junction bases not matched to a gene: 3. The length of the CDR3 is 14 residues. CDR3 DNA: TGCAGCGTTGAAATAACAGGGGGCACAGATACGCAGTATTTT. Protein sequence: CSVEITGGTDTQYF.

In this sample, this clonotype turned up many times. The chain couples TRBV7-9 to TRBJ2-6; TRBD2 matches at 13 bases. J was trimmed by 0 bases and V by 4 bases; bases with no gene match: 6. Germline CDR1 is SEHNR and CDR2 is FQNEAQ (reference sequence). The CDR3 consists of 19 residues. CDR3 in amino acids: CASSYHRTSGSSGANVLTF. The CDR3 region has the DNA TGTGCCAGCAGCTACCACCGGACTAGCGGGAGCTCTGGGGCCAACGTCCTGACTTTC.

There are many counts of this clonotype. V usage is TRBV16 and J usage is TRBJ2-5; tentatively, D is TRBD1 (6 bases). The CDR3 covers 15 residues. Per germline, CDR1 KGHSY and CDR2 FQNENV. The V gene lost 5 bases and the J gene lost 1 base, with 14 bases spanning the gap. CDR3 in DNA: TGTGCCAGCAGCGTCCACAGGGTCCCCCAAGAGACCCAGTACTTC. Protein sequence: CASSVHRVPQETQYF.

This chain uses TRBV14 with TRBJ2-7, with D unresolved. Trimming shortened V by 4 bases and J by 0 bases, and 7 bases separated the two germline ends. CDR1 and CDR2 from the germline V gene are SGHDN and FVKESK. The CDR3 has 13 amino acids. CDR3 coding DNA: TGTGCCAGCAGCCTGTTGTCCTCCTACGAGCAGTACTTC. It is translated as CASSLLSSYEQYF. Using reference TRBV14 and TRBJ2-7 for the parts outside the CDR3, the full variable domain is EAGVTQFPSHSVIEKGQTVTLRCDPISGHDNLYWYRRVMGKEIKFLLHFVKESKQDESGMPNNRFLAERTGGTYSTLKVQPAELEDSGVYFCASSLLSSYEQYFGPGTRLTVT.

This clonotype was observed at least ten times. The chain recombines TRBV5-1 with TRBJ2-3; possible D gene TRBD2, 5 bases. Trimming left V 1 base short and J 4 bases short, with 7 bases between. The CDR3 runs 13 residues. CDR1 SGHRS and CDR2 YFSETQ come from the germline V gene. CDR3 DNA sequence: TGCGCCAGCAGCTTGTCCGGGGCAGATACGCAGTATTTT. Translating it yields CASSLSGADTQYF.

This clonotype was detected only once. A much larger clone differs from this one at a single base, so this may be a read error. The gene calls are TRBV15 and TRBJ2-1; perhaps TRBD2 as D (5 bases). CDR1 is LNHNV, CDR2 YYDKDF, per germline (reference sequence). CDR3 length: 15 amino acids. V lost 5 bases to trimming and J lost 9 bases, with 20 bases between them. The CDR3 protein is CATSYGILTLIEQFF. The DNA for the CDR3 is TGTGCCACCAGCTACGGGATTCTAACCTTGATTGAGCAGTTCTTC.

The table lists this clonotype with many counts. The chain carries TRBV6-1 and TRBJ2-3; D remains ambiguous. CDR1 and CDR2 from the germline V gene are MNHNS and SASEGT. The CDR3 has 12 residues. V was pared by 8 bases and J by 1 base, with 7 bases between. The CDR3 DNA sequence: TGTGCCAGCTTCCCGGGCACAGATACGCAGTATTTT. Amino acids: CASFPGTDTQYF.

The CDR3 here is CASSPWTGVSYIEQYF. DNA for the CDR3: TGCGCCAGCAGCCCCTGGACGGGAGTGTCCTACATTGAGCAGTACTTC. V gene TRBV5-1 combines with J gene TRBJ2-1; tentatively, D is TRBD2 (6 bases). The DNA end favors TRBJ2-7, so the J call may be wrong. The CDR3 length is 16 residues. CDR1 is SGHRS, CDR2 YFSETQ, per germline.

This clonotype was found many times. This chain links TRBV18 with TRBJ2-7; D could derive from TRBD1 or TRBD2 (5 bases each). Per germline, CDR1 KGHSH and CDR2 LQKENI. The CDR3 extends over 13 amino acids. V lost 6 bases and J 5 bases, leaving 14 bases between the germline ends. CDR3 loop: CASSGTNPHEQYF. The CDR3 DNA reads TGTGCCAGCTCCGGGACGAACCCCCACGAGCAGTACTTC.

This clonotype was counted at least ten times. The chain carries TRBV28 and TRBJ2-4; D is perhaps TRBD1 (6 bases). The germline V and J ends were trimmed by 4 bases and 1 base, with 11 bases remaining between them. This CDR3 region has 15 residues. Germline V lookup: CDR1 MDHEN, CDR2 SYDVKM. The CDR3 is CASSSQGGAKNIQYF. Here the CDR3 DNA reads TGTGCCAGCAGTTCACAGGGTGGGGCCAAAAACATTCAGTACTTC.

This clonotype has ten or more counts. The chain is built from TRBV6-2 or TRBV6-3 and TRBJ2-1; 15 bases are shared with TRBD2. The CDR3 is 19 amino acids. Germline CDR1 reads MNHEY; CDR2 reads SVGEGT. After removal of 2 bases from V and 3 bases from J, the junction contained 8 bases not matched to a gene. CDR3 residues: CASSYPRTSGGGFYNEQFF. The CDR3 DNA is TGTGCCAGCAGTTACCCCAGGACTAGCGGGGGGGGGTTCTACAATGAGCAGTTCTTC.

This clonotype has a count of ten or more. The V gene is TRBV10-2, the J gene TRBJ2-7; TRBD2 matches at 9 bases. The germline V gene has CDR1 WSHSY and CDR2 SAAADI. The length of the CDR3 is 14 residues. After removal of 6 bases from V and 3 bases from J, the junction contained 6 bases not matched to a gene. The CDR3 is CASRIIAGDYEQYF. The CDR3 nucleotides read TGCGCCAGCAGGATAATAGCGGGAGACTACGAGCAGTACTTC.

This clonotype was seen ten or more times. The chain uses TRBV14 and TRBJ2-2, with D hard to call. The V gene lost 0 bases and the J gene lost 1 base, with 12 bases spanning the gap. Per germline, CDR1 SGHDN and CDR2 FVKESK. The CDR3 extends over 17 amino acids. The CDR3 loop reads CASSQDLGFGNTGELFF. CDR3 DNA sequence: TGTGCCAGCAGCCAAGACCTGGGATTCGGGAACACCGGGGAGCTGTTTTTT.

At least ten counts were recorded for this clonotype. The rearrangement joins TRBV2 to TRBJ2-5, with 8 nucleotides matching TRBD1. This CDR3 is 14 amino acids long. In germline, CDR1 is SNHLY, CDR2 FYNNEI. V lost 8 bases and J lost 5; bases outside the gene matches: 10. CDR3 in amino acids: CASGRGRSTETQYF. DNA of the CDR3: TGTGCCAGCGGCAGGGGGCGGAGCACGGAGACCCAGTACTTC.

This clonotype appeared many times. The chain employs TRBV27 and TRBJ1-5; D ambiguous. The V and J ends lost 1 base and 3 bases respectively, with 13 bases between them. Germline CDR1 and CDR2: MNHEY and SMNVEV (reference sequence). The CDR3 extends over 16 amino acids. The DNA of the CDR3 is TGTGCCAGCAGTTTATTAGGCAGGTCCAACAATCAGCCCCAGCATTTT. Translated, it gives CASSLLGRSNNQPQHF.